A selection of T cell receptor beta chains follows, all from one sample in a study of sequential checkpoint blockade in melanoma. The protocol was immunoSEQ multiplex PCR, while the TCRdb copy is restricted to in-frame clones and leaves out a portion. The table shows about 17,000 clones, with approximately 80% occurring only once. The starting material was CD8+ T cells sorted from blood (inferred from file names), obtained from a patient given nivolumab and ipilimumab in sequence. Receptor source: a human donor with melanoma. CDR3s include the opening cysteine and the closing phenylalanine or tryptophan. Each record gives: J gene, clone size, V gene, D gene, CDR3 DNA, CDR3 protein. The D gene is left open where the match is weak. Expanded clones get a size class; other rows say once, few or many, or leave the size out.

TRBJ1-2	few	TRBV29-1	TRBD1	TGCAGCGTTGAGGGGGACAGGGGGCGAAGTCTTGTCTACACCTTC	CSVEGDRGRSLVYTF
TRBJ2-7	NA	TRBV21-1	NA	TGTGCCAGCAGCAAAGTTGGCTCAATATACCTCGACGAGCAGTACTTC	CASSKVGSIYLDEQYF
TRBJ1-1	NA	TRBV13	NA	TGTGCCAGCAGCTTAAACAGAATGAACACTGAAGCTTTCTTT	CASSLNRMNTEAFF
TRBJ2-7	NA	TRBV7-2	NA	TGTGCCAGCAGCCCCGGTTGGGCTCGGGAGCAGTACTTC	CASSPGWAREQYF
TRBJ1-5	NA	TRBV19	NA	TGTGCCAGTAGTATAGGGCGGGGTTCAGGCAATCAGCCCCAGCATTTT	CASSIGRGSGNQPQHF
TRBJ1-6	NA	TRBV30	TRBD1	TGTGCCTGGGAGGGGACAGGGGTATACAATTCACCCCTCCACTTT	CAWEGTGVYNSPLHF
TRBJ2-7	NA	TRBV7-2	TRBD1	TGTGCCAGCAGCTTTGGACAGGGGGATGCCTACGAGCAGTACTTC	CASSFGQGDAYEQYF
TRBJ1-4	NA	TRBV7-9	TRBD1	TGTGCCAGCAGCGCTGGACAGGGGGTTGGAAAACTGTTTTTT	CASSAGQGVGKLFF
TRBJ1-5	NA	TRBV27	TRBD1	TGTGCCAGCAGATCCGGGACAGGAAACAATCAGCCCCAGCATTTT	CASRSGTGNNQPQHF
TRBJ1-1	NA	TRBV7-9	TRBD1	TGTGCCAGCAGCTTGGGGGACAGGGGGCTCGGAACTGAAGCTTTCTTT	CASSLGDRGLGTEAFF
TRBJ2-7	NA	TRBV19	NA	TGTGCCAGTAGTATAGCCCCCCCGGGGACTGGGGGGTACGAGCAGTACTTC	CASSIAPPGTGGYEQYF
TRBJ2-2	NA	TRBV13	NA	TGTGCCAGCAGCCTCCAGGGTCTGGACACCGGGGAGCTGTTTTTT	CASSLQGLDTGELFF
TRBJ2-7	NA	TRBV5-1	TRBD1	TGCGCCAGCAGCCAAGGGACAGAGTTTTCCTACGAGCAGTACTTC	CASSQGTEFSYEQYF
TRBJ2-7	NA	TRBV13	TRBD2	TGTGCCAGCAGCGAGCTAGCGGGAGAACAGTACGAGCAGTACTTC	CASSELAGEQYEQYF
TRBJ2-7	NA	TRBV10-2	TRBD1	TGCGCCAGCAGTGAGTCGGACAGGGGACCCTACGAGCAGTACTTC	CASSESDRGPYEQYF
TRBJ2-7	NA	TRBV18	NA	TGTGCCAGCTCACCACCTACAGGGATGGAGCACGAGCAGTACTTC	CASSPPTGMEHEQYF
TRBJ1-2	NA	TRBV27	NA	TGTGCCAGCAGTCTCACAGGGCACTATGGCTACACCTTC	CASSLTGHYGYTF
TRBJ1-5	NA	TRBV6-1	TRBD1	TGTGCCAGCATTACTGACAGGGGGGCCAATCAGCCCCAGCATTTT	CASITDRGANQPQHF
TRBJ2-1	few	TRBV9	NA	TGTGCCAGCAGCCCTACCGTGGGGACAAGCTCCTACAATGAGCAGTTCTTC	CASSPTVGTSSYNEQFF
TRBJ2-7	NA	TRBV15	TRBD2	TGTGCCACCAGCAGACAGACTAGCGCCGCCTACGAGCAGTACTTC	CATSRQTSAAYEQYF
TRBJ1-2	NA	TRBV7-2	NA	TGTGCCAGCAGCCCAACGGACACCAGATATGGCTACACCTTC	CASSPTDTRYGYTF
TRBJ2-7	NA	TRBV4-3	NA	TGCGCCAGCAGCCCTTCGGCGGCTGCTTTCTACGAGCAGTACTTC	CASSPSAAAFYEQYF
TRBJ2-7	NA	TRBV2	TRBD1	TGTGCCAGCAGTGAACCCCAGGGGGCCCGTTACGAGCAGTACTTC	CASSEPQGARYEQYF
TRBJ1-2	NA	TRBV19	NA	TGTGCCAGTACCAATGACATCTGGTATGGCTACACCTTC	CASTNDIWYGYTF
TRBJ1-3	NA	TRBV5-1	TRBD1	TGCGCCAGCAGCGCCGACAGGGGAGCTGGAAACACCATATATTTT	CASSADRGAGNTIYF
TRBJ2-7	NA	TRBV4-1	TRBD1	TGCGCCAGCAGCCAACCGGGACAGGGCTACGAGCAGTACTTC	CASSQPGQGYEQYF
TRBJ2-7	NA	TRBV4-3	NA	TGCGCCAGCAGCCAAGGGACGATCGGGAGAGGCGACGAGCAGTACTTC	CASSQGTIGRGDEQYF
TRBJ1-5	NA	TRBV6-6	TRBD1	TGTGCCAGCTCAGGGGGCCCGAATCAGCCCCAGCATTTT	CASSGGPNQPQHF
TRBJ2-7	NA	TRBV9	TRBD2	TGTGCCAGCAGCGTTGGGACTACCTACGAGCAGTACTTC	CASSVGTTYEQYF
TRBJ1-5	NA	TRBV15	NA	TGTGCCACCAGCAGAGGGGCAGGGGTGAGTAATCAGCCCCAGCATTTT	CATSRGAGVSNQPQHF
TRBJ2-7	NA	TRBV4-3	TRBD2	TGCGCCAGCAGCCAAGATTGGGGGGGGACCTACGAGCAGTACTTC	CASSQDWGGTYEQYF
TRBJ2-2	NA	TRBV7-6	TRBD2	TGTGCCAGCAGCTTAGATCCTCCGCTGGGTAGCGGGTGGAACACCGGGGAGCTGTTTTTT	CASSLDPPLGSGWNTGELFF
TRBJ2-7	few	TRBV2	TRBD2	TGTGCCAGCAGTAAGGGGCACCTAGCGGGGGCCTACGAGCAGTACTTC	CASSKGHLAGAYEQYF
TRBJ2-7	large	TRBV7-9	TRBD2	TGTGCCAGCAGCCCCTCCGCGGGAGCTTACGAGCAGTACTTC	CASSPSAGAYEQYF
TRBJ2-7	NA	TRBV21-1	NA	TGTGCCAGCAGCGTTGAAATAGCTACACGGTTAGACGAGCAGTACTTC	CASSVEIATRLDEQYF
TRBJ1-1	NA	TRBV6-1	TRBD1	TGTGCCAGCAGTGAAGAGGCAGGGGGAAACACTGAAGCTTTCTTT	CASSEEAGGNTEAFF
TRBJ2-7	few	TRBV5-4	NA	TGTGCCAGCAGCTTTGTGGTCCAGTACGAGCAGTACTTC	CASSFVVQYEQYF
TRBJ1-2	NA	TRBV4-3	NA	TGCGCCAGCAGCCAAGATAGAGGGCATGGCTACACCTTC	CASSQDRGHGYTF
TRBJ2-7	NA	TRBV27	NA	TGTGCCAGCAGTTTATCGGGCGGGTACGAGCAGTACTTC	CASSLSGGYEQYF
TRBJ2-7	NA	TRBV27	NA	TGTGCCAGCAGTAAGGACAGCCGCCTATTCTACGAGCAGTACTTC	CASSKDSRLFYEQYF
TRBJ2-7	NA	TRBV7-6	TRBD1	TGTGCCAGCAGCTCCGGACAGGGCCCCCCTTACGAGCAGTACTTC	CASSSGQGPPYEQYF
TRBJ1-2	NA	TRBV6-5	NA	TGTGCCAGCAGGCCCCGGGCCGGACTAATCTATGGCTACACCTTC	CASRPRAGLIYGYTF
TRBJ2-7	NA	TRBV5-6	NA	TGTGCCAGCAGCCCCCGGTTAGAGGCCTACGAGCAGTACTTC	CASSPRLEAYEQYF
TRBJ1-1	NA	TRBV27	NA	TGTGCCAGCAGTTCGACGGGTCCGAACACTGAAGCTTTCTTT	CASSSTGPNTEAFF
TRBJ2-1	NA	TRBV11-3	TRBD2	TGTGCCAGCAGCTTAGGGACTAGCGGGCGACCCTACAATGAGCAGTTCTTC	CASSLGTSGRPYNEQFF
TRBJ2-6	NA	TRBV4-2	NA	TGTGCCAGCAGCCAAGGGACAACTGGGGCCAACGTCCTGACTTTC	CASSQGTTGANVLTF
TRBJ2-7	once	TRBV7-9	TRBD2	TGTGCCAGCAGCGTAGCGGGAGACGGTTCCTACGAGCAGTACTTC	CASSVAGDGSYEQYF
TRBJ2-7	NA	TRBV21-1	NA	TGTGCCAGCGACAGACAGCGCTACGAGCAGTACTTC	CASDRQRYEQYF
TRBJ1-1	NA	TRBV9	NA	TGTGCCAGCGCCCGGAGTAGTACTGAAGCTTTCTTT	CASARSSTEAFF
TRBJ2-7	NA	TRBV7-9	NA	TGTGCCAGCAGCTTACGGGGGAACTACGAGCAGTACTTC	CASSLRGNYEQYF
TRBJ2-6	NA	TRBV9	TRBD1	TGTGCCAGCAGCGGGACAGGGTCCGCCACTCTTTACTCTGGGGCCAACGTCCTGACTTTC	CASSGTGSATLYSGANVLTF
TRBJ2-1	NA	TRBV7-6	TRBD2	TGTGCCAGCAGCGCCGGACTAGCTCTGAGCACCTACAATGAGCAGTTCTTC	CASSAGLALSTYNEQFF
TRBJ2-7	NA	TRBV11-2	NA	TGTGCCAGCAGCCCAGGCGCGGGTACCTACGAGCAGTACTTC	CASSPGAGTYEQYF
TRBJ2-7	NA	TRBV4-3	NA	TGCGCCAGCAGCCTGAACAGTGACTACGAGCAGTACTTC	CASSLNSDYEQYF
TRBJ1-1	once	TRBV5-1	NA	TGCGCCAGCAGACCAGGGTACACTGAAGCTTTCTTT	CASRPGYTEAFF
TRBJ2-1	NA	TRBV5-5	TRBD2	TGTGCCAGCAGCTCCCGGACTAGCGGGGGGCCCCCCGGGGAGTTCTTC	CASSSRTSGGPPGEFF
TRBJ2-7	NA	TRBV5-1	TRBD2	TGCGCCAGCAGCTTGGCCATTGGGACTAGCGGCTACGAGCAGTACTTC	CASSLAIGTSGYEQYF
TRBJ2-7	NA	TRBV28	TRBD1	TGTGCCAGCAGGGACAGGGAGACCGAGCAGTACTTC	CASRDRETEQYF